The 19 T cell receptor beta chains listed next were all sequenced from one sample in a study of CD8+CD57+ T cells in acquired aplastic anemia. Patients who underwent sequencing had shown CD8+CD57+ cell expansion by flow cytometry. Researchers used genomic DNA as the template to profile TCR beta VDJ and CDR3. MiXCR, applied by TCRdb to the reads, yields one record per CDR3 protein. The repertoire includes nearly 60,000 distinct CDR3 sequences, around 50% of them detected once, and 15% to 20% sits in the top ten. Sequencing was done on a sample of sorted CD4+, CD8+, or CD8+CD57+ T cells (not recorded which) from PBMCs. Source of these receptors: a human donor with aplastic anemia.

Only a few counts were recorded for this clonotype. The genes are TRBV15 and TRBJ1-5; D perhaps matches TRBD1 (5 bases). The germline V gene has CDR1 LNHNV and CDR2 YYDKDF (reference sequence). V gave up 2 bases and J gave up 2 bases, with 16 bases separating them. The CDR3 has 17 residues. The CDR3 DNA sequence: TGTGCCACCAGCAGAAGTGTGACGAGGGGTGGCAATCAGCCCCAGCATTTT. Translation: CATSRSVTRGGNQPQHF.

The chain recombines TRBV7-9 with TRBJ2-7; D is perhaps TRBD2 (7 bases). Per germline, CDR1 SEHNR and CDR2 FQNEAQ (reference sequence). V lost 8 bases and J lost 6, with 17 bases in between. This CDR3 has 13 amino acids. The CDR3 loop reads CASAMGGAGEQYF. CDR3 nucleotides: TGTGCCAGCGCTATGGGGGGGGCCGGCGAGCAGTACTTC. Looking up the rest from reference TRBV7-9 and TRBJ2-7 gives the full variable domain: DTGVSQNPRHKITKRGQNVTFRCDPISEHNRLYWYRQTLGQGPEFLTYFQNEAQLEKSRLLSDRFSAERPKGSFSTLEIQRTEQGDSAMYLCASAMGGAGEQYFGPGTRLTVT.

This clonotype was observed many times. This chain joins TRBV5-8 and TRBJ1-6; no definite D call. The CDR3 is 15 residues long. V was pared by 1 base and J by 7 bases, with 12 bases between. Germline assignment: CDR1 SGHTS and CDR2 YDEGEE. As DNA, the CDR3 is TGTGCCAGCAGCTTGAAGGAGAGAGGAAATTCACCCCTCCACTTT. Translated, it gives CASSLKERGNSPLHF.

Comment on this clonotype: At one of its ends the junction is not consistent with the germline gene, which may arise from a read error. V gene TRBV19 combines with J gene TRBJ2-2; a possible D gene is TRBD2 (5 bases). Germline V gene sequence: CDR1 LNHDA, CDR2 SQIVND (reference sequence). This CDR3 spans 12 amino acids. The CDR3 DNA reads TGTGCCAGTGGTAAAAACACCGGGGAGTTGTTTTTT. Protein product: CASGKNTGELFF.

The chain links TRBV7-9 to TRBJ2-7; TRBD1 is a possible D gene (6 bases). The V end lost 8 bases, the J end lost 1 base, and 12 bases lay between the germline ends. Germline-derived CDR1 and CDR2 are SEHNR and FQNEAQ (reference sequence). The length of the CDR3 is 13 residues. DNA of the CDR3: TGTGCCAGCTCCGAACAGGGTTCCTACGAGCAGTACTTC. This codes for CASSEQGSYEQYF.

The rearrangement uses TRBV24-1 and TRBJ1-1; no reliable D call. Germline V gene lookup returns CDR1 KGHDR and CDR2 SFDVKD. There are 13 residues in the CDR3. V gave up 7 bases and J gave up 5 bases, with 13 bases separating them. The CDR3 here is CATRGYDETEAFF. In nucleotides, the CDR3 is TGTGCCACCAGGGGCTACGATGAGACTGAAGCTTTCTTT.

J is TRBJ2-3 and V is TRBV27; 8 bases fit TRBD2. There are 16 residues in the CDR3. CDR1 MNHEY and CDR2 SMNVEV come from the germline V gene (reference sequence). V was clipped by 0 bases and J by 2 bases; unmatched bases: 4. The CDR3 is CASSLSRGGYTDTQYF. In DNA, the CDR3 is TGTGCCAGCAGTTTATCTCGCGGGGGGTACACAGATACGCAGTATTTT.

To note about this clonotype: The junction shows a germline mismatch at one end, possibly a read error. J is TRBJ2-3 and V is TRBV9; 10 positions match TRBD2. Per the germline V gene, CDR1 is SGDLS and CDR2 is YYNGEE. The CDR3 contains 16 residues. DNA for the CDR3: TGTGCCAGCGCCAGCGGGGGGGCCGGGGAAACAGATACGCGGTATTTT. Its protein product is CASASGGAGETDTRYF. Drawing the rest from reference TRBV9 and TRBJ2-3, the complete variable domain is DSGVTQTPKHLITATGQRVTLRCSPRSGDLSVYWYQQSLDQGLQFLIQYYNGEERAKGNILERFSAQQFPDLHSELNLSSLELGDSALYFCASASGGAGETDTRYFGPGTRLTVL.

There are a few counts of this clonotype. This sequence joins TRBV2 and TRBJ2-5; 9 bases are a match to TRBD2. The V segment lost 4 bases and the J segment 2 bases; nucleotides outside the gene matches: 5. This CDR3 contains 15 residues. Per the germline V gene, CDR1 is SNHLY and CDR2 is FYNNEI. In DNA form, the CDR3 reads TGTGCCAGCAGTGGGGCGGGGGGGAGTCAAGAGACCCAGTACTTC. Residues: CASSGAGGSQETQYF.

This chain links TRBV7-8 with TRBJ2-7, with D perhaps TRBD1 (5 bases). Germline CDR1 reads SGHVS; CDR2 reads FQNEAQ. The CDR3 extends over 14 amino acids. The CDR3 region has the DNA TGTGCCGGCAGCTCGGACATTAGAAATTACGAGCAGTACGTC. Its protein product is CAGSSDIRNYEQYV.

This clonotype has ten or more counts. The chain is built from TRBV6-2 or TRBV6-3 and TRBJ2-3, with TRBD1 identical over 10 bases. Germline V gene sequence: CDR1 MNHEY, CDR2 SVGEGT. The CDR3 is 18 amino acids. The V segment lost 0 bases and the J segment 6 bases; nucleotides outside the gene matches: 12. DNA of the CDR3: TGTGCCAGCAGTTACTCACTCCCGGGACAGGGGATGACGGATACGCAGTATTTT. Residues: CASSYSLPGQGMTDTQYF.

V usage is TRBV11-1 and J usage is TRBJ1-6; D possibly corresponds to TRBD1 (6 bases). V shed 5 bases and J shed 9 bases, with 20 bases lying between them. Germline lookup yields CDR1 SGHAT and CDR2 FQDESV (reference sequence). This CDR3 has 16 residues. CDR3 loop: CASSQSGGRISSPLHF. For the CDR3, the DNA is TGTGCCAGCAGCCAATCTGGGGGCAGAATAAGTTCACCCCTCCACTTT.

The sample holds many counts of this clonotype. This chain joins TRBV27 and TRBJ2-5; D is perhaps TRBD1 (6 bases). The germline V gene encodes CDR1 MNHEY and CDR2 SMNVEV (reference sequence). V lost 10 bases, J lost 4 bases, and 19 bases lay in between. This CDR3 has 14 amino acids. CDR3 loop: CATAQGTSGETQYF. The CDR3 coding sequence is TGTGCCACCGCCCAGGGGACCTCAGGAGAGACCCAGTACTTC.

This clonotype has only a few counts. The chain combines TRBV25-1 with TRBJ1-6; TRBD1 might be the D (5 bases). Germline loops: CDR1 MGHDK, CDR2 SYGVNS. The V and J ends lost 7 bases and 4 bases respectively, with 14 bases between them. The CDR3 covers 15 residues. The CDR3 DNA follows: TGTGCCAGCACGGCCAGGGCGGGGTATAATTCACCCCTCCACTTT. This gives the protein CASTARAGYNSPLHF.

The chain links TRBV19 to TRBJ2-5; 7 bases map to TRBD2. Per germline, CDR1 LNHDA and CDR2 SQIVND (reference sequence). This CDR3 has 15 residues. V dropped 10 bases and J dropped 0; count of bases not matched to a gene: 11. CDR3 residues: CATRVGRGYQETQYF. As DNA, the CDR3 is TGTGCCACCCGGGTTGGGCGGGGGTACCAAGAGACCCAGTACTTC. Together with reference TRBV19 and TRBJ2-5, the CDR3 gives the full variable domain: DGGITQSPKYLFRKEGQNVTLSCEQNLNHDAMYWYRQDPGQGLRLIYYSQIVNDFQKGDIAEGYSVSREKKESFPLTVTSAQKNPTAFYLCATRVGRGYQETQYFGPGTRLLVL.

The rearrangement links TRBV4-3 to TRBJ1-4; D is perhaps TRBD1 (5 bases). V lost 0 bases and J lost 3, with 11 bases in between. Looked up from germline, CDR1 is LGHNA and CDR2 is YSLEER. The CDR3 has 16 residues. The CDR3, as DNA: TGCGCCAGCAGCCAAGAAAAGGGGTATGCTAATGAAAAACTGTTTTTT. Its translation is CASSQEKGYANEKLFF.

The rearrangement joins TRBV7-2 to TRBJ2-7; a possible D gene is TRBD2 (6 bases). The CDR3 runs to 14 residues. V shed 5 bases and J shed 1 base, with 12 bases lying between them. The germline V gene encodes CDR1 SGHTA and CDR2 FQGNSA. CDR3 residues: CASSPVGGSYEQYF. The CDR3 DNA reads TGTGCCAGCAGCCCAGTGGGGGGTTCCTACGAGCAGTACTTC.

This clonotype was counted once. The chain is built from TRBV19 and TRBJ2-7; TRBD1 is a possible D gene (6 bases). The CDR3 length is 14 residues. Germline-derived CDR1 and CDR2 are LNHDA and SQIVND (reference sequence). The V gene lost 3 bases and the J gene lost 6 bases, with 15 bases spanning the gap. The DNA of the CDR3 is TGTGCCAGTAGTATTACCGCAGGGGTGGGCGAGCAGTACTTC. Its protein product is CASSITAGVGEQYF.

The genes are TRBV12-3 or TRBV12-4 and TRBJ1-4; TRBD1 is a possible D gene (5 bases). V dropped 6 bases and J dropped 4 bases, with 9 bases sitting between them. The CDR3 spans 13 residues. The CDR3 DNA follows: TGTGCCAGCAGACGGGGCAGTAATGAAAAACTGTTTTTT. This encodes CASRRGSNEKLFF.